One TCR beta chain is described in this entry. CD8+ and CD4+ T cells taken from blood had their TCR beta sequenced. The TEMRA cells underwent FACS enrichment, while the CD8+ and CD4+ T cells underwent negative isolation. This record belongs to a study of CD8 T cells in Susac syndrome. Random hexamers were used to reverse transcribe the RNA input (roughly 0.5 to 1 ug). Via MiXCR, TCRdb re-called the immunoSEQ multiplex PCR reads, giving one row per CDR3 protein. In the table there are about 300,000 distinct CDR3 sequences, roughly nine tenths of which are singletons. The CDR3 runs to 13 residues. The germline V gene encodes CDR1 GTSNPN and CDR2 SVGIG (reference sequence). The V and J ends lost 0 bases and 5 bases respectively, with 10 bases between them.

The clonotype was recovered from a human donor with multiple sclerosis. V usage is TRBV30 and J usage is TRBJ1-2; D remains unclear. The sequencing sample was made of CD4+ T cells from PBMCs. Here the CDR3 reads CAWSVLQGYGYTF. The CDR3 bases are TGTGCCTGGAGTGTACTTCAAGGTTATGGCTACACCTTC.